This TCR beta chain was sequenced during a study of vaccination effects on CD4 cells after COVID-19. Overall study: Sequencing followed a ViraFEST assay step that expanded antigen-specific CD4+ T cells with viral peptide pools.

The data were produced by immunoSEQ multiplex PCR, yet TCRdb's version contains in-frame clones alone and is incomplete. The data hold around 35,000 clones, with about four fifths observed a single time. The CDR3 is 13 residues long. Trimming removed 3 bases at V and 2 bases at J, with 8 bases between. Isolation of CD4+ T cells took place after 10 days of culture. None of these healthy vaccinees had been infected with SARS-CoV-2 before vaccination. A word on this clone: What it binds is unknown. The sample holds other DNA sequences that translate to the same CDR3.

This TCR derives from a human donor who received a COVID-19 vaccine. This sample comprised CD4+ T cells from PBMCs cultured without peptide, obtained before COVID-19 vaccination. The rearrangement joins TRBV12-3 or TRBV12-4 to TRBJ2-7; tentatively, D is TRBD1 (5 bases). The CDR3 spells CASSLGQTYEQYF. The DNA of the CDR3 is TGTGCCAGCAGTTTGGGGCAGACCTACGAGCAGTACTTC.